Presented here are 30 T cell receptor beta chains from one specimen sequenced in a study of PD-1 blockade in mismatch repair-deficient tumors. The assay was immunoSEQ multiplex PCR, and TCRdb's table has in-frame clones only and misses some. This table holds 85,000 to 130,000 clones, about 79% found once. The sample in question was peripheral blood, obtained about 36 weeks after starting pembrolizumab. The receptors here all came from an adult with mismatch repair-deficient cancer.

This clone was seen once. V gene TRBV5-1 combines with J gene TRBJ1-2, with unresolved D. The germline gives CDR1 SGHRS, CDR2 YFSETQ. V lost 0 bases and J 2 bases, leaving 5 bases between the germline ends. This CDR3 is 13 amino acids long. The CDR3 loop is CASSLGENYGYTF. The CDR3 DNA reads TGCGCCAGCAGCTTGGGGGAGAACTATGGCTACACCTTC.

This sequence joins TRBV6-5 and TRBJ1-2, with D hard to call. This CDR3 region has 14 residues. With 0 bases removed from V and 1 base from J, the gap between germline ends came to 6 bases. From germline, CDR1 is MNHEY and CDR2 SVGAGI. The CDR3 nucleotides are TGTGCCAGCAGTTACTCTACTATTAACTATGGCTACACCTTC. Protein: CASSYSTINYGYTF.

The genes are TRBV6-1 and TRBJ1-3; TRBD1 might be the D (5 bases). The CDR3 consists of 15 residues. Trimming cost V 4 bases and J 0 bases, with 10 bases left between them. Germline V gene sequence: CDR1 MNHNS, CDR2 SASEGT. The CDR3 is CASSGTIVSGNTIYF. The CDR3 DNA reads TGTGCCAGCAGTGGGACAATCGTCTCTGGAAACACCATATATTTT.

The chain combines TRBV30 with TRBJ1-2, with 9 nucleotides matching TRBD1. The CDR3 is 14 residues long. V lost 2 bases to trimming and J lost 7 bases; unmatched junction nucleotides: 8. Germline CDR1 GTSNPN, CDR2 SVGIG (reference sequence). As DNA, the CDR3 is TGTGCCTGGAGTTGGACAGGGGAACTCTCTGGCTACACCTTC. It is translated as CAWSWTGELSGYTF.

The rearrangement joins TRBV7-3 to TRBJ2-3, with 12 bases that match TRBD2. V lost 5 bases to trimming and J lost 5 bases; unmatched junction nucleotides: 2. Germline V gene sequence: CDR1 SGHTA, CDR2 FQGTGA. There are 14 residues in the CDR3. The CDR3 region is CASSPGLAGDTQYF. CDR3 coding DNA: TGTGCCAGCAGCCCGGGACTAGCGGGAGATACGCAGTATTTT.

This chain links TRBV6-6 with TRBJ2-4; D may be TRBD1 (5 bases). Trimming cost V 2 bases and J 0 bases, with 8 bases left between them. Germline CDR1 MNHNY, CDR2 SVGAGI (reference sequence). The length of the CDR3 is 15 residues. The CDR3 here is CASSYIREAKNIQYF. CDR3 nucleotide sequence: TGTGCCAGCAGTTACATCAGGGAAGCCAAAAACATTCAGTACTTC.

The chain employs TRBV5-1 and TRBJ2-5; 11 bases are shared with TRBD2. The ends lost 4 bases at V and 4 bases at J; junction bases unmatched: 6. CDR3 size: 15 residues. Germline V gives CDR1 SGHRS, CDR2 YFSETQ. The CDR3 sequence: CASSPGLAEGETQYF. The CDR3 DNA reads TGCGCCAGCAGCCCGGGACTAGCGGAAGGAGAGACCCAGTACTTC.

The V gene is TRBV12-1, the J gene TRBJ1-4. TRBV12-1 is assigned pseudogene status. CDR3 size: 17 residues. CDR3 sequence (DNA): TGTGCCAGCAGCTTCAAACAAACGACGGAGGATAATGAAAAACTGTTTTTT. It translates to CASSFKQTTEDNEKLFF.

This chain connects TRBV11-1 to TRBJ2-3, with 12 bases matching TRBD2. Germline V gene data show CDR1 as SGHAT and CDR2 as FQDESV (reference sequence). V dropped 2 bases and J dropped 3; count of bases not matched to a gene: 0. CDR3 size: 15 residues. CDR3 loop: CASSLLAGGTDTQYF. The DNA of the CDR3 is TGTGCCAGCAGCTTACTAGCGGGAGGGACAGATACGCAGTATTTT.

J is TRBJ1-4 and V is TRBV4-3, with no clear D. CDR1 and CDR2 (germline): LGHNA, YSLEER. The V end was cut by 0 bases, the J end by 4 bases, with 12 bases between. This CDR3 is 16 amino acids long. The CDR3 bases are TGCGCCAGCAGCCAAGATTTGGCAGTGAATAATGAAAAACTGTTTTTT. Encoded protein: CASSQDLAVNNEKLFF.

V and J are TRBV13 and TRBJ2-7; possible D gene TRBD1, 6 bases. Trimming took off 5 bases at V and 2 bases at J, with 13 bases between the two ends. CDR1 is PRHDT, CDR2 FYEKMQ, per germline (reference sequence). The CDR3 has 14 amino acids. This CDR3 reads CASSQGGVAYEQYF. The CDR3 DNA follows: TGTGCCAGCAGCCAAGGGGGAGTTGCCTACGAGCAGTACTTC.

Here the CDR3 reads CASSFLGTSIDNEQFF. The CDR3 DNA sequence: TGTGCCAGCAGTTTCCTCGGGACTAGCATTGACAATGAGCAGTTCTTC. The V gene is TRBV27, the J gene TRBJ2-1, with TRBD2 matching over 9 bases. This CDR3 comprises 16 residues. Trimming at V came to 3 bases and at J to 5 bases, leaving 8 bases not matched to a gene. Germline V gene data show CDR1 as MNHEY and CDR2 as SMNVEV (reference sequence).

The chain joins TRBV27 to TRBJ2-7; D may be TRBD2 (6 bases). This CDR3 is 16 amino acids long. Germline CDR1 reads MNHEY; CDR2 reads SMNVEV (reference sequence). V dropped 3 bases and J dropped 2 bases, with 17 bases sitting between them. CDR3 DNA sequence: TGTGCCAGCAGTTTTGCGGCGGGAACCCCGCCCTACGAGCAGTACTTC. Translation gives CASSFAAGTPPYEQYF.

The chain joins TRBV5-3 to TRBJ2-7; D is ambiguous. TRBV5-3 is designated an ORF whose function remains uncertain. Trimming removed 4 bases at V and 5 bases at J, with 13 bases between. CDR3 length: 13 amino acids. The CDR3 DNA reads as TGTGCCAGAAGCCTATTAACAGAAAACGAGCAGTACTTC. Translated: CARSLLTENEQYF.

There are a few counts of this clone. This rearrangement joins TRBV5-1 to TRBJ1-1; D is uncertain. This CDR3 spans 14 amino acids. V gave up 0 bases and J gave up 0 bases, with 6 bases separating them. CDR1 SGHRS and CDR2 YFSETQ come from the germline V gene. CDR3 sequence (DNA): TGCGCCAGCAGCTTGGACCTGGTGAACACTGAAGCTTTCTTT. Protein: CASSLDLVNTEAFF.

The chain links TRBV6-6 to TRBJ1-3; the D is unclear. V was pared by 6 bases and J by 3 bases, with 12 bases between. Germline V gives CDR1 MNHNY, CDR2 SVGAGI (reference sequence). CDR3 size: 14 residues. The CDR3 sequence: CASSLEVNGNTIYF. The CDR3 DNA sequence: TGTGCCAGCAGCCTCGAGGTTAATGGAAACACCATATATTTT.

The genes are TRBV14 and TRBJ2-2, with 13 nucleotides matching TRBD2. CDR3 length: 19 residues. Germline-derived CDR1 and CDR2 are SGHDN and FVKESK. The trim removed 3 bases at V and 9 bases at J, leaving 16 bases unmatched. The CDR3 loop is CASSHYPGWTSGSTRELFF. CDR3 bases: TGTGCCAGCAGCCACTACCCAGGATGGACTAGCGGGAGTACGAGGGAGCTGTTTTTT.

In its sample, this clone was seen a few times. V gene TRBV5-1 combines with J gene TRBJ2-3; D is uncertain. V was shortened by 4 bases and J by 3 bases, with 15 bases between the two germline ends. The CDR3 spans 15 residues. Per the germline V gene, CDR1 is SGHRS and CDR2 is YFSETQ. The CDR3 nucleotides are TGCGCCAGCAGCCCCGTGGGAAGGCCTACAGATACGCAGTATTTT. It is translated as CASSPVGRPTDTQYF.

The rearrangement joins TRBV15 to TRBJ2-7; 8 bases are a match to TRBD1. The CDR3 totals 14 residues. V was pared by 3 bases and J by 3 bases, with 4 bases of the junction left unmatched. Germline V gene data show CDR1 as LNHNV and CDR2 as YYDKDF (reference sequence). The CDR3 bases are TGTGCCACCAGCAGTTCGGACAGGGACTACGAGCAGTACTTC. Translating it yields CATSSSDRDYEQYF.

In the case of this clone: Other DNA sequences in this specimen translate into the identical CDR3. The rearrangement links TRBV5-1 to TRBJ1-1; D gene unclear. Germline lookup yields CDR1 SGHRS and CDR2 YFSETQ. V gave up 0 bases and J gave up 4 bases, with 10 bases separating them. The CDR3 sequence is 14 residues long. The CDR3 sequence: CASSLAEKPTEAFF. CDR3 DNA: TGCGCCAGCAGCTTGGCCGAGAAACCCACTGAAGCTTTCTTT.

As to this clone: Its ends do not fully match the called genes, so a read error is possible. The V gene is TRBV5-4, the J gene TRBJ2-5; 11 bases fit TRBD1. The CDR3 is 15 residues long. Germline CDR1 SGHNT, CDR2 YYREEE (reference sequence). This CDR3 reads CASRLDRGRLETQYF. DNA for the CDR3: TGTGCCAGCAGATTGGACAGGGGGCGATTAGAGACCCAGTACTTC.

V is TRBV4-3 and J is TRBJ2-1; a possible D gene is TRBD2 (5 bases). The CDR3 is 16 residues long. Germline lookup yields CDR1 LGHNA and CDR2 YSLEER. V shed 2 bases and J shed 0 bases, with 11 bases lying between them. Here the CDR3 reads CASSQTLAASYNEQFF. CDR3 DNA sequence: TGCGCCAGCAGCCAAACCCTAGCTGCCTCCTACAATGAGCAGTTCTTC.

This chain connects TRBV5-4 to TRBJ1-2, with D possibly being TRBD1 (6 bases). CDR3 size: 14 residues. Trimming took 0 bases from V and 3 from J, leaving 9 bases between them. Germline V lookup: CDR1 SGHNT, CDR2 YYREEE (reference sequence). The chain's CDR3 is CASSLDRAHYGYTF. CDR3 bases: TGTGCCAGCAGCTTGGACAGGGCTCACTATGGCTACACCTTC.

This clone came up a few times. This chain joins TRBV18 and TRBJ2-2; 12 bases match TRBD1. The CDR3 extends over 18 amino acids. V lost 4 bases and J lost 6; bases outside the gene matches: 12. Germline V CDR1 and CDR2: KGHSH, LQKENI. In DNA, the CDR3 is TGTGCCAGCTCACTCACCTCGGGACAGGGGGCGGCGGCCGGGGAGCTGTTTTTT. Amino acid sequence: CASSLTSGQGAAAGELFF.

The chain joins TRBV7-6 to TRBJ2-7, with TRBD2 as a possible D gene (5 bases). This CDR3 is built from 13 residues. Trimming left V 1 base short and J 5 bases short, with 9 bases between. CDR1 SGHVS and CDR2 FNYEAQ come from the germline V gene. The CDR3 region is CASSLDAGDEQYF. DNA for the CDR3: TGTGCCAGCAGCTTAGATGCGGGTGACGAGCAGTACTTC.

The chain recombines TRBV11-2 with TRBJ2-7; 8 nucleotides line up with TRBD2. The CDR3 is made up of 14 amino acids. Looked up from germline, CDR1 is SGHAT and CDR2 is FQNNGV. The ends lost 4 bases at V and 6 bases at J; junction bases unmatched: 8. The DNA of the CDR3 is TGTGCCAGCAGCTCACCGGGACTAGTCTCCGAGCAGTACTTC. It encodes CASSSPGLVSEQYF.

The rearrangement links TRBV5-5 to TRBJ2-3; TRBD2 matches 11 bases. The CDR3 runs 17 residues. CDR1 and CDR2 (germline): SGHKS, YYEKEE (reference sequence). Trimming took 2 bases from V and 7 from J; bases not matched to a gene: 12. The DNA for the CDR3 is TGTGCCAGCAGCTTAACTAGCGGGAGAAGGGAAGCGAATACGCAGTATTTT. Its protein product is CASSLTSGRREANTQYF.

A few counts support this clone. The chain employs TRBV9 and TRBJ2-1, with 8 bases aligning to TRBD2. The J segment lost 10 bases and the V segment lost 3 bases, leaving 18 bases of the junction unmatched. Germline lookup yields CDR1 SGDLS and CDR2 YYNGEE. The CDR3 is 17 amino acids. The CDR3 nucleotides read TGTGCCAGCAGCGAGGCTGGGCGGCGAGCGGGAGTAAACGAGCAGTTCTTC. Its translation: CASSEAGRRAGVNEQFF.

V and J are TRBV6-5 and TRBJ2-7; D possibly corresponds to TRBD1 (6 bases). V was cut by 5 bases and J by 13 bases, with 18 bases left in between. CDR1 is MNHEY and CDR2 is SVGAGI in the germline V gene. The CDR3 runs to 12 residues. The CDR3 here is CASSQQGDGLYF. Here the CDR3 DNA reads TGTGCCAGCAGTCAACAGGGTGATGGGTTATACTTC.

The V and J genes are TRBV27 and TRBJ1-1; perhaps TRBD1 as D (5 bases). Trimming pared 5 bases from V and 2 bases from J, leaving 12 bases between. CDR3 length equals 14 residues. The germline V gene encodes CDR1 MNHEY and CDR2 SMNVEV (reference sequence). This CDR3 is CASSDATENTEAFF. CDR3 nucleotides: TGTGCCAGCAGTGATGCGACAGAAAACACTGAAGCTTTCTTT.